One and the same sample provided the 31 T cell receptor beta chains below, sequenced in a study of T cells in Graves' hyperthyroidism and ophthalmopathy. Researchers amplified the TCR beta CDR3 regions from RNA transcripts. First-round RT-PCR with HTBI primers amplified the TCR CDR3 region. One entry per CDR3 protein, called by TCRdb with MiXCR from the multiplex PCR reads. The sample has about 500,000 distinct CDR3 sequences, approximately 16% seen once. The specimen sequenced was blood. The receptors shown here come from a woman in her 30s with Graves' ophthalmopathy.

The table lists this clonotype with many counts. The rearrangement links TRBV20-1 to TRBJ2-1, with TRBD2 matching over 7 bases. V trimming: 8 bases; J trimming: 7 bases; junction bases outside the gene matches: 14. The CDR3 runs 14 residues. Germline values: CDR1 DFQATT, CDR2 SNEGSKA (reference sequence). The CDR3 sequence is CSNTPGGSGNEQFF. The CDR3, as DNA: TGCAGTAACACCCCAGGCGGGAGTGGAAATGAGCAGTTCTTC.

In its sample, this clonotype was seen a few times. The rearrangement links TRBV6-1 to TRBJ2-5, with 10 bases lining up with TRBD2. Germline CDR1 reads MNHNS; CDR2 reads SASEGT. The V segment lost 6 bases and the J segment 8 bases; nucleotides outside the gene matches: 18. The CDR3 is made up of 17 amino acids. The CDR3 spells CASSRQVRTSGSSTQYF. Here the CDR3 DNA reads TGTGCCAGCAGCCGCCAAGTTCGGACTAGCGGATCATCAACCCAGTACTTC.

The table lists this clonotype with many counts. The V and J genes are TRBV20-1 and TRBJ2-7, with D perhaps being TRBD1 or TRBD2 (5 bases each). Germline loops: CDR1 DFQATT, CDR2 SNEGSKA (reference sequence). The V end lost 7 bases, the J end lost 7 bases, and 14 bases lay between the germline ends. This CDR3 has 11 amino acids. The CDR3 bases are TGCAGTGGGGACGAGACGGGGGAGCAGTACTTC. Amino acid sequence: CSGDETGEQYF.

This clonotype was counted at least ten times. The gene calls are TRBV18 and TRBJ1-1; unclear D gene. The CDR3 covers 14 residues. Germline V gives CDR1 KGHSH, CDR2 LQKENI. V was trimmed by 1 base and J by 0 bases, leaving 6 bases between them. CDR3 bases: TGTGCCAGCTCACCACTAGAAATGAACACTGAAGCTTTCTTT. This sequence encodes CASSPLEMNTEAFF.

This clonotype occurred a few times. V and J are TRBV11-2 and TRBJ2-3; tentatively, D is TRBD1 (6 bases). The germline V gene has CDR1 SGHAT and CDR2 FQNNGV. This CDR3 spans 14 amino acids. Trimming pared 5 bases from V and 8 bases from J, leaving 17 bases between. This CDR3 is CASSPLQGIGTQYF. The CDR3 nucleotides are TGTGCCAGCAGCCCTCTCCAGGGGATTGGTACGCAGTATTTT.

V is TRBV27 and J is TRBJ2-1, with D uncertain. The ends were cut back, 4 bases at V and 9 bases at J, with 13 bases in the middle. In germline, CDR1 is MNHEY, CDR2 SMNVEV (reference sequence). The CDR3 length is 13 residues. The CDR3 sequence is CASSSNPGSEQFF. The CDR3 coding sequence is TGTGCCAGCAGTTCGAACCCCGGATCTGAGCAGTTCTTC.

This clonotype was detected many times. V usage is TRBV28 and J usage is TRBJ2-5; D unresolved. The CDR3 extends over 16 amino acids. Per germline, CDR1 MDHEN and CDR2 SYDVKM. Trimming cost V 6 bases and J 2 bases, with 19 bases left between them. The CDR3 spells CASSLETLPRQETQYF. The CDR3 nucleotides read TGTGCCAGCAGCTTGGAGACCTTGCCGCGTCAAGAGACCCAGTACTTC. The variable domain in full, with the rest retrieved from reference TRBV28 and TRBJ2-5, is DVKVTQSSRYLVKRTGEKVFLECVQDMDHENMFWYRQDPGLGLRLIYFSYDVKMKEKGDIPEGYSVSREKKERFSLILESASTNQTSMYLCASSLETLPRQETQYFGPGTRLLVL.

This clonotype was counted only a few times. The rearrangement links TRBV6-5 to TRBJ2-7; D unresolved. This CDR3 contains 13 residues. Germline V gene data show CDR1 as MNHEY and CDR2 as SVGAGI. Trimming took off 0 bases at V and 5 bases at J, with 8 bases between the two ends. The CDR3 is CASSYSARDEQYF. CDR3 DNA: TGTGCCAGCAGTTACTCGGCCCGGGACGAGCAGTACTTC.

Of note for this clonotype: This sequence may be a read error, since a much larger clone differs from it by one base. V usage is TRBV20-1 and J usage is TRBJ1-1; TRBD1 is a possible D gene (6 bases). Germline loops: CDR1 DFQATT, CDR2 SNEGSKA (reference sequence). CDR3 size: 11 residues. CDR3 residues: CSAGQNTGAFF. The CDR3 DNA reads TGCAGTGCTGGACAGAACACTGGAGCTTTCTTT.

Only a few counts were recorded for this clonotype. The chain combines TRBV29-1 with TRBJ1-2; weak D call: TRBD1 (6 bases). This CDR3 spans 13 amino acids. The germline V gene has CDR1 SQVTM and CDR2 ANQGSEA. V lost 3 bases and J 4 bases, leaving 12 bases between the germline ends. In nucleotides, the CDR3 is TGCAGCGTTGATTTGCTACAGGGCTATGGCTACACCTTC. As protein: CSVDLLQGYGYTF.

The CDR3 DNA reads TGTGCCAGCAGCTTGGTAGTGGGCAGTGAGCAGTTCTTC. The encoded protein is CASSLVVGSEQFF. The genes are TRBV5-6 and TRBJ2-1; D unclear. The germline V gene encodes CDR1 SGHDT and CDR2 YYEEEE. The CDR3 is made up of 13 amino acids. The V end lost 0 bases, the J end lost 9 bases, and 10 bases lay between the germline ends.

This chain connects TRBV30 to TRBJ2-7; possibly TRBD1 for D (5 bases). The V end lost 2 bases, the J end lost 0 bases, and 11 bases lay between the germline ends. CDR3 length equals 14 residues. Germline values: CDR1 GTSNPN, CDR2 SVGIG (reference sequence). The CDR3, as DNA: TGTGCCTGGAGTCCCCCTCAGGGCTCCTACGAGCAGTACTTC. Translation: CAWSPPQGSYEQYF.

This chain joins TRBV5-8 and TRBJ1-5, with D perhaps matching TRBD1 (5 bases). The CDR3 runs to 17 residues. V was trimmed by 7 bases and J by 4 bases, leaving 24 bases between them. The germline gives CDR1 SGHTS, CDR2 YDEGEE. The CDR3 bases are TGTGCCAGCGGTAGATACAGGTTCACGGGGGAGAATCAGCCCCAGCATTTT. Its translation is CASGRYRFTGENQPQHF.

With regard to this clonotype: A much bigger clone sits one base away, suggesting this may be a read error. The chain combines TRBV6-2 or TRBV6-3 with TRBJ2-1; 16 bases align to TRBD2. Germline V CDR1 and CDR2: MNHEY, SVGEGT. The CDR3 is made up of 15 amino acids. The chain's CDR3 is CTSRAGTSGRDEQFF. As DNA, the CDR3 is TGTACCAGCAGGGCGGGGACTAGCGGGAGGGATGAGCAGTTCTTC.

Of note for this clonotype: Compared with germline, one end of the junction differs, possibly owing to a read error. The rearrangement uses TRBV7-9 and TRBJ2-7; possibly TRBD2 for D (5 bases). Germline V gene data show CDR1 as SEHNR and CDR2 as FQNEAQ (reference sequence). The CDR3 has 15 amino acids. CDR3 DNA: TGTGCCAGCACGGACGCGGGCCGTCCTTCCTACGTGCAGTACTTC. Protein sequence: CASTDAGRPSYVQYF.

The CDR3 spells CASSPDRHPNYGYTF. DNA for the CDR3: TGTGCCAGCAGTCCCGACAGGCACCCTAACTATGGCTACACCTTC. The chain has TRBV12-3 or TRBV12-4 and TRBJ1-2, with TRBD1 as a possible D gene (6 bases). Trimming stripped 5 bases from V and 0 bases from J, with 13 bases between. This CDR3 is built from 15 residues.

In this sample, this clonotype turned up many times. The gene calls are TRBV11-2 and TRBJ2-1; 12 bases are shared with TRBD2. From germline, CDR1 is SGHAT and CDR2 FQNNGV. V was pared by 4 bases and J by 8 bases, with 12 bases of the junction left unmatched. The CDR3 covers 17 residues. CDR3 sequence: CASSYGLAGTSRDEQFF. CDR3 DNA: TGTGCCAGCAGCTACGGACTAGCGGGGACCTCTAGGGATGAGCAGTTCTTC.

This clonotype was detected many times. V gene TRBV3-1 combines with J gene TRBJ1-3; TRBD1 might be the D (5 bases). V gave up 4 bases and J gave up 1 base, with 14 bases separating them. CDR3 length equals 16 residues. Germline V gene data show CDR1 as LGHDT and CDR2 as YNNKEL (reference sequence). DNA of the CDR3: TGTGCCAGCAGCCGAAGGGGACGGATGTCTGGAAACACCATATATTTT. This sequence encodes CASSRRGRMSGNTIYF.

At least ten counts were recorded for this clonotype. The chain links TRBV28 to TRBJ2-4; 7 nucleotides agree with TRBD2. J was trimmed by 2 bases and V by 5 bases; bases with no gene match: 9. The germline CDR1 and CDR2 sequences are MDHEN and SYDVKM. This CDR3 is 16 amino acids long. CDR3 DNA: TGTGCCAGCAGTCCTCGGGGAGGGAGATCCAAAAACATTCAGTACTTC. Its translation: CASSPRGGRSKNIQYF. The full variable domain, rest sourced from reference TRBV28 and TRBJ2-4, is DVKVTQSSRYLVKRTGEKVFLECVQDMDHENMFWYRQDPGLGLRLIYFSYDVKMKEKGDIPEGYSVSREKKERFSLILESASTNQTSMYLCASSPRGGRSKNIQYFGAGTRLSVL.

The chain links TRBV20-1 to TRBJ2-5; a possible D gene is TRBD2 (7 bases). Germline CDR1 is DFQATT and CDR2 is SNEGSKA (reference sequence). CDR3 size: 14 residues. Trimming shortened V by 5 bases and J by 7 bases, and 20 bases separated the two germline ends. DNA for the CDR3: TGCAGTGCTCGGGCGGGGGCGGCGGTAGCGACCCAGTACTTC. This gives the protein CSARAGAAVATQYF.

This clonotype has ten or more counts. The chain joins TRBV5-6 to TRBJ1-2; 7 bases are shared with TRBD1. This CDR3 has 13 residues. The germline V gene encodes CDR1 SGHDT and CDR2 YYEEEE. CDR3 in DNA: TGTGCGAGCGAGACAGGGTTGAGCTATGGCTACACCTTC. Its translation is CASETGLSYGYTF. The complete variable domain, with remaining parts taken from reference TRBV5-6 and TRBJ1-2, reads DAGVTQSPTHLIKTRGQQVTLRCSPKSGHDTVSWYQQALGQGPQFIFQYYEEEERQRGNFPDRFSGHQFPNYSSELNVNALLLGDSALYLCASETGLSYGYTFGSGTRLTVV.

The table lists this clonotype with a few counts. This chain's CDR3 is CASSPRTSGDYNEQFF. The CDR3 bases are TGTGCCAGCTCACCGCGGACTAGCGGAGACTACAATGAGCAGTTCTTC. The chain recombines TRBV18 with TRBJ2-1; 10 bases agree with TRBD2. This CDR3 comprises 16 residues. V lost 3 bases and J lost 3; bases outside the gene matches: 5. Germline V gene sequence: CDR1 KGHSH, CDR2 LQKENI.

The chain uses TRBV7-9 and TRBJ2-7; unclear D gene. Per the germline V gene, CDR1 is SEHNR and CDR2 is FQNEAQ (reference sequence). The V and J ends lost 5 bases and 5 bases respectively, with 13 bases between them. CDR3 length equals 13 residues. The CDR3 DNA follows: TGTGCCAGCAGCCGGTCCTCGGTCGACGAGCAGTACTTC. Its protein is CASSRSSVDEQYF.

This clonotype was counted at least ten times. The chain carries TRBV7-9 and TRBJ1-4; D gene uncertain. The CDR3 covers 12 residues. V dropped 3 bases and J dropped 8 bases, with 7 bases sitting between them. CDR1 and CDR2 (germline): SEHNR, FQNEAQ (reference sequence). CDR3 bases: TGTGCCAGCAGCTTGTCGTTCGAAAAACTGTTTTTT. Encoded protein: CASSLSFEKLFF.

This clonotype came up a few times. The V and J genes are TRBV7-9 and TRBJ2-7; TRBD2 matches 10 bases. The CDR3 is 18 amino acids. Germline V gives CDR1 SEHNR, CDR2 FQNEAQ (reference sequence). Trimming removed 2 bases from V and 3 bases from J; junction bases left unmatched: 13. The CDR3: CASSLLRTSGIDSYEQYF. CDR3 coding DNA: TGTGCCAGCAGCTTACTTAGGACTAGCGGTATAGATAGCTACGAGCAGTACTTC. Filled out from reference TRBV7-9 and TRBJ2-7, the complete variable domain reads DTGVSQNPRHKITKRGQNVTFRCDPISEHNRLYWYRQTLGQGPEFLTYFQNEAQLEKSRLLSDRFSAERPKGSFSTLEIQRTEQGDSAMYLCASSLLRTSGIDSYEQYFGPGTRLTVT.

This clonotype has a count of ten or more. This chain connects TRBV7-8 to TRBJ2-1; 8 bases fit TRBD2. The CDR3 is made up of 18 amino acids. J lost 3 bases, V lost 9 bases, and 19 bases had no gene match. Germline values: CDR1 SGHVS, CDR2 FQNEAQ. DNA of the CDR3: TGTGCCAGTCGGCGAGAACCCGGACTAGCCAAGCTCTACAATGAGCAGTTCTTC. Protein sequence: CASRREPGLAKLYNEQFF.

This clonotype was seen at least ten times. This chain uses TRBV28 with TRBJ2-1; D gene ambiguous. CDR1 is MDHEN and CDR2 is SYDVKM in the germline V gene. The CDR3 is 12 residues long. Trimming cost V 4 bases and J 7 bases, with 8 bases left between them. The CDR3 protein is CASSSGFNEQFF. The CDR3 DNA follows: TGTGCCAGCAGTTCCGGGTTTAATGAGCAGTTCTTC.

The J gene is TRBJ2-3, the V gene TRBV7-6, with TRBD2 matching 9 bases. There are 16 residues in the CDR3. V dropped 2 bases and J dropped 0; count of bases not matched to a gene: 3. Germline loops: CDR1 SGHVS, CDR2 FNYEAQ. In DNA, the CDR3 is TGTGCCAGCAGCTTACGCGGGAGGGTTAGCACAGATACGCAGTATTTT. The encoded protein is CASSLRGRVSTDTQYF.

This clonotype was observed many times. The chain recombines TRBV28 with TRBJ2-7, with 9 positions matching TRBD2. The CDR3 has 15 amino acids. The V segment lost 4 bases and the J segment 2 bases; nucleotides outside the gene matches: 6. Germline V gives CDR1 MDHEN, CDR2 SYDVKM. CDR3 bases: TGTGCCAGCAGTTCGAGGCGGGAGGGAACCTACGAGCAGTACTTC. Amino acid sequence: CASSSRREGTYEQYF. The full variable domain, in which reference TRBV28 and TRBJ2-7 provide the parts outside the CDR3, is DVKVTQSSRYLVKRTGEKVFLECVQDMDHENMFWYRQDPGLGLRLIYFSYDVKMKEKGDIPEGYSVSREKKERFSLILESASTNQTSMYLCASSSRREGTYEQYFGPGTRLTVT.

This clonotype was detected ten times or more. CDR3 residues: CASSRRVREYGYTF. In nucleotides, the CDR3 is TGTGCCAGCAGCCGCAGGGTTAGAGAATATGGCTACACCTTC. The rearrangement uses TRBV7-2 and TRBJ1-2; a weak D match, TRBD1 (5 bases). The V end lost 5 bases, the J end lost 5 bases, and 15 bases lay between the germline ends. In germline, CDR1 is SGHTA, CDR2 FQGNSA. The CDR3 is 14 amino acids.

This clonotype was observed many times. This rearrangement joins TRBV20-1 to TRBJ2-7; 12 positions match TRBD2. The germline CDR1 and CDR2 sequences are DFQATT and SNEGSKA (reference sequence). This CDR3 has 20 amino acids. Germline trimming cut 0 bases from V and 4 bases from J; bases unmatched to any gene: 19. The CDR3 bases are TGCAGTGCTAGAGATTTTGGCCTAACTAGCGGGAGGATCATTGGGTACGAGCAGTACTTC. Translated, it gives CSARDFGLTSGRIIGYEQYF.